This TCR beta chain was identified during a study of blood T cell repertoires in COVID-19 (dated by TCRdb to 2019 to 2021). About the full investigation: Samples covering the acute and convalescent phases of COVID-19 were provided by collaborators in the United States, Italy and Spain. Subjects who had been exposed to COVID-19, were actively infected with it, or had recovered from it provided the deeply sampled blood TCRbeta repertoires that made up the dataset. Where available, HLA class I and class II types were taken from metadata supplied by the sample provider and were not determined by assay-based typing. Sample metadata almost always included a de-identified subject ID, COVID-19 status, age in years and sex. The material from the prospective study consisted of cDNA or gDNA derived from T cells, B-cell-depleted T cells, or PBMCs. Samples came from the ongoing ImmuneRACE study (first 160 participants) plus 1,254 subjects from 6 global collaborators. The repertoires were made available in a free public database intended to serve as a resource for research on the immune response to SARS-CoV-2.

Each collaborating institution followed its own protocols to collect whole blood in K2EDTA tubes. For TCRbeta analysis, collaborator samples were shipped as frozen whole blood, as isolated PBMCs, or as DNA extracted from either sample type. TCRbeta CDR3 regions were amplified from genomic DNA by means of the immunoSEQ Assay, a bias-controlled multiplex PCR. As for the authors' bioinformatics: Within the assay, amplification of reference gene primers was used to estimate how many nucleated cells each sample contained. Sequence reads were collapsed and filtered to measure the absolute abundance of every unique TCRbeta CDR3 rearrangement. For each sample, productive Simpson clonality was calculated as the square root of Simpson's diversity index across productive rearrangements. The immuneACCESS repertoire file appears here via TCRdb, limited to in-frame rearrangements. These files lack a portion of the clones; in checked studies, under half of the deficit traces to unresolved V genes, and the cause of the others is not known. That table furnishes V, J and clone size, whereas the DNA furnished D and trimming. The sample profile shows around 78,000 clones; less than 95% of them were found once. About 1% of the sample lies in the top ten.

The CDR3 starts with the cysteine, ends with the phenylalanine, and has 15 residues. This entry keeps only the CDR3 DNA: 45 bases, framed from base 1. V loses 4 bases, J loses 2 bases, and the germline ends lie 10 bases apart. In the germline V gene, CDR1 corresponds to KGHDR and CDR2 to SFDVKD. Beyond this particular receptor, the publication reports: The amount of clinical and demographic metadata varied by source and participant and was provided uncurated.

As regards this clone: Its binding antigen is unknown. No qualities accompany the bases; no much larger clone lies one base away.

Material for sequencing was peripheral blood. Recombination joined TRBV24-1 with TRBJ1-4, with TRBD1 perhaps the D gene, on 5 matching bases. This TCR derives from a woman aged 45-65 years in a cohort sampled during active COVID-19. The nucleotides read TGTGCCACCAGTGAGGCAGGGAACACTAATGAAAAACTGTTTTTT. It codes for CATSEAGNTNEKLFF.